The 27 T cell receptor beta chains below all came from one sample that was sequenced in a study of identical twins' blood T cells. Each CDR3 protein is one row after TCRdb ran MiXCR on the 5' RACE reads. The sample lists roughly 340,000 distinct CDR3 sequences, more than 25% occurring once. The sample taken for sequencing was PBMCs. Receptors were obtained from a woman aged 18 to 55 in good health.

The rearrangement links TRBV7-8 to TRBJ2-3, with TRBD2 matching over 9 bases. The germline V gene has CDR1 SGHVS and CDR2 FQNEAQ. The V gene end was trimmed by 7 bases and the J gene end by 3 bases; junction bases not matched to a gene: 11. CDR3 length equals 16 residues. The CDR3 nucleotides are TGTGCCAGCACCGAGTGGCCTAGCGGGACGACAGATACGCAGTATTTT. Its translation is CASTEWPSGTTDTQYF. The whole variable domain, remainder taken from reference TRBV7-8 and TRBJ2-3, is GAGVSQSPRYKVAKRGQDVALRCDPISGHVSLFWYQQALGQGPEFLTYFQNEAQLDKSGLPSDRFFAERPEGSVSTLKIQRTQQEDSAVYLCASTEWPSGTTDTQYFGPGTRLTVL.

This chain connects TRBV27 to TRBJ2-2, with 8 bases identical to TRBD2. The CDR3 runs to 15 residues. V dropped 7 bases and J dropped 6; count of bases not matched to a gene: 10. CDR1 is MNHEY and CDR2 is SMNVEV in the germline V gene (reference sequence). For the CDR3, the DNA is TGTGCCAGCATTCCAACGGGGGGGCGTGCCGGGGAGCTGTTTTTT. It yields the protein CASIPTGGRAGELFF.

The chain couples TRBV14 to TRBJ2-1; no reliable D call. The CDR3 runs to 13 residues. Looked up from germline, CDR1 is SGHDN and CDR2 is FVKESK. V dropped 10 bases and J dropped 7 bases, with 17 bases sitting between them. The CDR3 DNA reads TGTGCCACAAGCCCCACCCCTACAAATGAGCAGTTCTTC. Translating gives CATSPTPTNEQFF.

CDR3 coding DNA: TGTGCCAGCAGCCGAGGGACTAGCGGGAGCAGCTCCTACAATGAGCAGTTCTTC. It encodes CASSRGTSGSSSYNEQFF. This chain links TRBV11-3 with TRBJ2-1; 14 bases line up with TRBD2. This CDR3 has 18 amino acids. From germline, CDR1 is SGHNT and CDR2 YENEEA. The J segment lost 0 bases and the V segment lost 5 bases, leaving 6 bases of the junction unmatched.

This chain links TRBV12-3 or TRBV12-4 with TRBJ1-5; D unresolved. Trimming removed 10 bases at V and 8 bases at J, with 15 bases between. This CDR3 comprises 12 residues. This CDR3 reads CATAGVSEPQHF. In DNA, the CDR3 is TGTGCCACCGCTGGGGTCAGCGAGCCCCAGCATTTT.

This clonotype has just one count. The V and J genes are TRBV6-5 and TRBJ1-2; 7 bases fit TRBD1. Germline V gene data show CDR1 as MNHEY and CDR2 as SVGAGI. The CDR3 consists of 14 residues. The V and J ends lost 6 bases and 6 bases, in that order; junction bases with no gene match: 10. For the CDR3, the DNA is TGTGCCAGCAGCGGGACAGCCCTATGGGATGGCTACACCTTC. The encoded protein is CASSGTALWDGYTF.

There are many counts of this clonotype. The chain combines TRBV20-1 with TRBJ1-5; possible D gene TRBD1, 6 bases. The CDR3 is 15 residues long. V dropped 6 bases and J dropped 0 bases, with 15 bases sitting between them. CDR1 is DFQATT, CDR2 SNEGSKA, per germline (reference sequence). CDR3: CSALLTGGSNQPQHF. CDR3 nucleotides: TGCAGTGCCCTACTGACAGGAGGTAGCAATCAGCCCCAGCATTTT.

CDR3 DNA sequence: TGTGCCACCAGTCCCCGGGGTCACACAGATACGCAGTATTTT. Protein product: CATSPRGHTDTQYF. V usage is TRBV24-1 and J usage is TRBJ2-3, with D possibly being TRBD2 (5 bases). Germline V gene sequence: CDR1 KGHDR, CDR2 SFDVKD. The CDR3 consists of 14 residues. V shed 6 bases and J shed 2 bases, with 11 bases lying between them.

The V gene is TRBV20-1, the J gene TRBJ2-7, with 7 bases aligning to TRBD1. The CDR3 contains 12 residues. Germline loops: CDR1 DFQATT, CDR2 SNEGSKA (reference sequence). V lost 3 bases to trimming and J lost 2 bases; unmatched junction nucleotides: 1. CDR3 loop: CSASGTAYEQYF. CDR3 coding DNA: TGCAGTGCTAGTGGGACAGCCTACGAGCAGTACTTC.

This clonotype was detected only once. A much larger clone differs from this one at a single base, so this may be a read error. This chain connects TRBV4-3 to TRBJ1-1; 9 nucleotides match TRBD1. The CDR3 length is 15 residues. The germline V gene encodes CDR1 LGHNA and CDR2 YSLEER. Here the CDR3 DNA reads TGCGCCAGCAGCCAGATAAACACAGGGGGCACTGAAACTTTCTTT. Protein product: CASSQINTGGTETFF.

This clonotype was seen a handful of times. The chain couples TRBV7-2 to TRBJ2-7; 10 bases align to TRBD1. The germline V gene has CDR1 SGHTA and CDR2 FQGNSA. After removal of 3 bases from V and 6 bases from J, the junction contained 5 bases not matched to a gene. The length of the CDR3 is 14 residues. CDR3 nucleotide sequence: TGTGCCAGCAGCTTCCGGGACAGGGGTGGCGAGCAGTACTTC. Translated: CASSFRDRGGEQYF.

Comments on this clonotype: This may stem from a read error, because a much larger clone lies one nucleotide away. The DNA of the CDR3 is TGTGCCGGCAGCTTAATTGGCGGATTAATTGAGACCCAGTACTTC. Its protein is CAGSLIGGLIETQYF. This chain links TRBV11-2 with TRBJ2-5; D is unresolved. The CDR3 consists of 15 residues. Germline CDR1 SGHAT, CDR2 FQNNGV. Variable domain in full (rest from reference TRBV11-2 and TRBJ2-5): EAGVAQSPRYKIIEKRQSVAFWCNPISGHATLYWYQQILGQGPKLLIQFQNNGVVDDSQLPKDRFSAERLKGVDSTLKIQPAKLEDSAVYLCAGSLIGGLIETQYFGPGTRLLVL.

The V and J genes are TRBV20-1 and TRBJ1-1; D not resolved. Germline CDR1 reads DFQATT; CDR2 reads SNEGSKA (reference sequence). This CDR3 is 11 amino acids long. Trimming stripped 6 bases from V and 11 bases from J, with 16 bases between. CDR3 sequence reads: CSAETKNGAFF. CDR3 DNA sequence: TGCAGTGCGGAAACAAAGAACGGGGCTTTCTTT.

In this sample, this clonotype turned up once. The chain links TRBV12-3 or TRBV12-4 to TRBJ2-2; 7 bases align to TRBD2. The CDR3 sequence is 14 residues long. Trimming took 8 bases from V and 0 from J; bases not matched to a gene: 3. CDR3 protein: CASSGLTNTGELFF. The CDR3 region has the DNA TGTGCCAGCTCGGGACTAACGAACACCGGGGAGCTGTTTTTT.

On this clonotype itself: One end of the junction fails to match germline, which may point to a read error. This sequence joins TRBV4-3 and TRBJ2-7, with TRBD1 matching 11 bases. This CDR3 has 12 residues. Looked up from germline, CDR1 is LGHNA and CDR2 is YSLEER. The CDR3 DNA follows: TGCGCCAGCAGCCACCTCGGACAGGGGGCAACCTTC. Translating it yields CASSHLGQGATF.

V is TRBV20-1 and J is TRBJ1-2, with a weak D call TRBD1 (5 bases). The germline V gene has CDR1 DFQATT and CDR2 SNEGSKA (reference sequence). The CDR3 is made up of 13 amino acids. V lost 1 base and J 2 bases, leaving 8 bases between the germline ends. The CDR3 here is CSARGRENYGYTF. CDR3 nucleotides: TGCAGTGCTAGAGGCAGGGAGAACTATGGCTACACCTTC.

Turning to this clonotype: One end of the junction is discordant with germline, which a read error may explain. The gene calls are TRBV27 and TRBJ1-1; D is perhaps TRBD1 (6 bases). Germline-derived CDR1 and CDR2 are MNHEY and SMNVEV (reference sequence). This CDR3 spans 13 amino acids. As DNA, the CDR3 is TGTGCCAGCTCCCTGACAGGTAACACTGAAGCTCTCTTT. This gives the protein CASSLTGNTEALF.

This clonotype has more than one count but fewer than ten. The gene calls are TRBV7-3 and TRBJ2-5, with D perhaps matching TRBD2 (6 bases). This CDR3 is built from 14 residues. V lost 1 base, J lost 1 base, and 7 bases lay in between. Per the germline V gene, CDR1 is SGHTA and CDR2 is FQGTGA. The CDR3 region has the DNA TGTGCCAGCAGCTTAAGCGGGGCCCAAGAGACCCAGTACTTC. It yields the protein CASSLSGAQETQYF.

This clonotype was detected a few times. The chain links TRBV12-3 or TRBV12-4 to TRBJ2-1, with D unclear. This CDR3 contains 11 residues. V lost 5 bases, J lost 10 bases, and 9 bases lay in between. CDR3: CASSPSLEQFF. The CDR3 DNA follows: TGTGCCAGCAGTCCTTCTTTGGAGCAGTTCTTC.

This clonotype turned up a few times. The junction shows a germline mismatch at one end, possibly a read error. The rearrangement joins TRBV19 to TRBJ1-1, with D tentatively TRBD1 (5 bases). Looked up from germline, CDR1 is LNHDA and CDR2 is SQIVND (reference sequence). The CDR3 covers 13 residues. This chain's CDR3 is CASSVKSGTGAFF. Here the CDR3 DNA reads TGTGCCAGTAGCGTTAAGTCGGGGACTGGAGCTTTCTTT.

By its share, this clonotype is medium-sized (0.01 to 0.1%). This chain links TRBV6-4 with TRBJ2-2; possibly TRBD1 for D (5 bases). The CDR3 runs to 13 residues. Between the trimmed V and J ends, which lost 5 bases and 1 base, there was a span of 5 bases. Germline values: CDR1 MRHNA, CDR2 SNTAGT. For the CDR3, the DNA is TGTGCCAGCAGTCAGGGGAACACCGGGGAGCTGTTTTTT. This encodes CASSQGNTGELFF.

The rearrangement joins TRBV6-5 to TRBJ1-4, with 8 nucleotides matching TRBD1. V was pared by 6 bases and J by 6 bases, with 12 bases of the junction left unmatched. The CDR3 spans 16 residues. Germline V gene sequence: CDR1 MNHEY, CDR2 SVGAGI. CDR3 sequence: CASRQVRTGNDEKLFF. The CDR3 nucleotides are TGTGCCAGCAGACAAGTCCGGACAGGGAATGATGAAAAACTGTTTTTT.

The chain uses TRBV7-2 and TRBJ2-1; 8 bases are a match to TRBD2. The germline V gene encodes CDR1 SGHTA and CDR2 FQGNSA. Germline trimming cut 3 bases from V and 4 bases from J; bases unmatched to any gene: 8. The CDR3 length is 16 residues. CDR3 region: CASSFMGLVPYNEQFF. The CDR3 region has the DNA TGTGCCAGCAGCTTCATGGGACTAGTTCCTTACAATGAGCAGTTCTTC. The full variable domain, its missing parts supplied by reference TRBV7-2 and TRBJ2-1, is GAGVSQSPSNKVTEKGKDVELRCDPISGHTALYWYRQSLGQGLEFLIYFQGNSAPDKSGLPSDRFSAERTGGSVSTLTIQRTQQEDSAVYLCASSFMGLVPYNEQFFGPGTRLTVL.

For this clonotype: The germline gene is not matched at one end of the junction; a read error may be the cause. The J gene is TRBJ2-7, the V gene TRBV27, with D possibly being TRBD1 or TRBD2 (6 bases each). This CDR3 region has 14 residues. Per the germline V gene, CDR1 is MNHEY and CDR2 is SMNVEV (reference sequence). DNA for the CDR3: TGTGCCAGCAGTTTTAGGGGGGATCTCTACGGGCAGTACTTC. It encodes CASSFRGDLYGQYF.

The chain recombines TRBV6-2 or TRBV6-3 with TRBJ2-3, with D unresolved. Trimming stripped 6 bases from V and 2 bases from J, with 15 bases between. Germline V gene data show CDR1 as MNHEY and CDR2 as SVGEGT. The CDR3 covers 15 residues. In DNA, the CDR3 is TGTGCCAGCAGAGTCCTCCAGGATTTCACAGATACGCAGTATTTT. Translated, it gives CASRVLQDFTDTQYF.

Many counts were recorded for this clonotype. The gene calls are TRBV12-3 or TRBV12-4 and TRBJ1-1; 7 bases agree with TRBD1. The CDR3 has 17 residues. Trimming at V came to 6 bases and at J to 3 bases, leaving 16 bases not matched to a gene. Here the CDR3 DNA reads TGTGCCAGCAGCAACCTCCGACAGGGCACCCCGTACACTGAAGCTTTCTTT. This translates into CASSNLRQGTPYTEAFF.

This clonotype was observed a few times. V and J are TRBV4-1 and TRBJ2-7; the D is unclear. The V gene's germline CDR1 is MGHRA and CDR2 YSYEKL. V gave up 0 bases and J gave up 3 bases, with 9 bases separating them. This CDR3 has 14 amino acids. The CDR3: CASSQDTEIYEQYF. As DNA, the CDR3 is TGCGCCAGCAGCCAAGATACAGAGATCTACGAGCAGTACTTC.